This T cell receptor beta chain derives from a study of cytomegalovirus exposure and HLA in healthy donors. CDR1 is LNHDA, CDR2 SQIVND, per germline (reference sequence). The CDR3 extends over 14 amino acids. The ends lost 10 bases at V and 3 bases at J; junction bases unmatched: 10. Primers: 60 Vbeta forward and 13 Jbeta reverse. Libraries were prepared by immunoSEQ multiplex PCR; TCRdb keeps only in-frame clonotypes and omits some of them. The sample shows about 160,000 clones, 80% of them seen only once. This clonotype was sampled from a man younger than 35 in good health and CMV-seropositive. Input material: PBMCs. The chain uses TRBV19 and TRBJ1-2, with 8 bases fitting TRBD1. CDR3: CAIQQTGEDYGYTF. DNA of the CDR3: TGTGCCATACAACAGACAGGGGAGGACTATGGCTACACCTTC.